The next 20 T cell receptor beta chains were all read from a single sample in a study of blood T cells in healthy people across ages. Through a sample-barcoded 5' primer and a J-beta primer mix, a second PCR was run for 7 to 11 cycles. TCRdb re-called the 5' RACE reads with MiXCR, one entry per CDR3 protein. The sample contains hundreds of thousands of distinct CDR3 sequences, roughly 60% of which appear only once. The sequenced sample was blood. Receptors were obtained from a man aged 25 to 40 in good health.

This clonotype was seen more than once but under ten times. The rearrangement links TRBV10-3 to TRBJ2-7; 7 bases line up with TRBD1. The CDR3 is made up of 15 amino acids. The trim removed 3 bases at V and 0 bases at J, leaving 5 bases unmatched. CDR1 is ENHRY and CDR2 is SYGVKD in the germline V gene. CDR3 DNA: TGTGCCATCAGTGAAACGGGACAGAGCTCCTACGAGCAGTACTTC. Its protein product is CAISETGQSSYEQYF.

The chain has TRBV7-9 and TRBJ1-2; no reliable D call. CDR1 SEHNR and CDR2 FQNEAQ come from the germline V gene (reference sequence). The CDR3 is 12 residues long. V dropped 6 bases and J dropped 8 bases, with 13 bases sitting between them. As DNA, the CDR3 is TGTGCCAGCAGTCCACCCGATCGGGGCTACACCTTC. Translating it yields CASSPPDRGYTF.

The chain is built from TRBV29-1 and TRBJ2-3; no clear D gene. V was trimmed by 0 bases and J by 5 bases, leaving 12 bases between them. The CDR3 covers 14 residues. Germline CDR1 and CDR2: SQVTM and ANQGSEA. CDR3 sequence reads: CSVEEAGLGDTQYF. The CDR3 DNA reads as TGCAGCGTTGAAGAAGCCGGGTTGGGAGATACGCAGTATTTT.

The chain joins TRBV6-2 or TRBV6-3 to TRBJ2-5, with 7 bases that match TRBD2. CDR1 and CDR2 from the germline V gene are MNHEY and SVGEGT. Germline trimming cut 8 bases from V and 5 bases from J; bases unmatched to any gene: 11. The CDR3 runs 14 residues. The CDR3: CASGRGLVLETQYF. CDR3 DNA sequence: TGTGCCAGCGGAAGAGGACTAGTTCTGGAGACCCAGTACTTC.

This chain uses TRBV9 with TRBJ2-3; D remains ambiguous. From germline, CDR1 is SGDLS and CDR2 YYNGEE. The CDR3 has 15 amino acids. Trimming stripped 4 bases from V and 1 base from J, with 13 bases between. The CDR3, as DNA: TGTGCCAGCAGCCTCCAACCGCCCGGCACAGATACGCAGTATTTT. Translation gives CASSLQPPGTDTQYF.

The J gene is TRBJ2-5, the V gene TRBV5-1, with TRBD2 identical over 9 bases. This CDR3 has 13 amino acids. Trimming cost V 4 bases and J 9 bases; bases outside gene matches: 7. The germline CDR1 and CDR2 sequences are SGHRS and YFSETQ. The CDR3 loop is CASSLGQREAQYF. The CDR3 nucleotides read TGCGCCAGCAGCCTGGGACAGCGGGAGGCCCAGTACTTC.

This clonotype has just a few counts. The chain is built from TRBV29-1 and TRBJ2-1; D call uncertain. In germline, CDR1 is SQVTM, CDR2 ANQGSEA. The CDR3 length is 11 residues. V gave up 5 bases and J gave up 4 bases, with 6 bases separating them. CDR3 DNA sequence: TGCAGCGTTAGCCCATACAATGAGCAGTTCTTC. It is translated as CSVSPYNEQFF.

This clonotype was detected a few times. The rearrangement uses TRBV20-1 and TRBJ2-1; 11 bases are shared with TRBD1. The CDR3 loop spans 14 amino acids. Germline V CDR1 and CDR2: DFQATT, SNEGSKA (reference sequence). J gave up 9 bases and V 3 bases, and 7 bases lay outside the gene matches. The CDR3 DNA sequence: TGCAGTGCTAGTCCCGGGACAGGGGGTTCTGAGCAGTTCTTC. Its translation: CSASPGTGGSEQFF.

In its sample, this clonotype was seen a few times. J is TRBJ1-4 and V is TRBV5-1, with 7 bases identical to TRBD1. The germline V gene has CDR1 SGHRS and CDR2 YFSETQ. This CDR3 spans 15 amino acids. The ends lost 0 bases at V and 7 bases at J; junction bases unmatched: 6. Written as DNA, the CDR3 is TGCGCCAGCAGCTTGGGGGACAGTCGGAGTGAAAAACTGTTTTTT. It specifies CASSLGDSRSEKLFF.

The chain employs TRBV9 and TRBJ2-7; D uncertain. V lost 6 bases to trimming and J lost 5 bases, with 15 bases between them. Per the germline V gene, CDR1 is SGDLS and CDR2 is YYNGEE. CDR3 length: 13 amino acids. The CDR3 bases are TGTGCCAGCATTTGCGGCTACACGGACGAGCAGTACTTC. Residues: CASICGYTDEQYF.

There are a few counts of this clonotype. This chain joins TRBV5-5 and TRBJ2-7, with 8 nucleotides matching TRBD2. The V segment lost 5 bases and the J segment 3 bases; nucleotides outside the gene matches: 7. This CDR3 contains 14 residues. CDR1 and CDR2 from the germline V gene are SGHKS and YYEKEE (reference sequence). The CDR3 DNA follows: TGTGCCAGCAGATATTCCGGGACTAGCTACGAGCAGTACTTC. Its translation: CASRYSGTSYEQYF.

This rearrangement joins TRBV7-8 to TRBJ2-5; 11 bases agree with TRBD1. The V segment lost 6 bases and the J segment 5 bases; nucleotides outside the gene matches: 8. The germline CDR1 and CDR2 sequences are SGHVS and FQNEAQ. The CDR3 loop spans 15 amino acids. The CDR3 loop reads CASRGQGASWETQYF. CDR3 DNA: TGTGCCAGCAGAGGACAGGGGGCATCGTGGGAGACCCAGTACTTC.

CDR3 region: CSAPFLAGGINEQFF. The CDR3 DNA is TGCAGTGCTCCTTTCCTAGCGGGGGGGATCAATGAGCAGTTCTTC. The rearrangement uses TRBV20-1 and TRBJ2-1, with TRBD2 identical over 12 bases. Germline V lookup: CDR1 DFQATT, CDR2 SNEGSKA (reference sequence). Trimming took 5 bases from V and 6 from J; bases not matched to a gene: 8. The CDR3 totals 15 residues.

The rearrangement uses TRBV18 and TRBJ2-3, with D possibly being TRBD1 or TRBD2 (5 bases each). The germline V gene encodes CDR1 KGHSH and CDR2 LQKENI. V was clipped by 2 bases and J by 4 bases, with 13 bases between them. This CDR3 contains 15 residues. The CDR3 sequence is CASSPSGGSADTQYF. CDR3 sequence (DNA): TGTGCCAGCTCACCAAGTGGGGGTAGCGCAGATACGCAGTATTTT.

With regard to this clonotype: Mismatch with germline at one junction end may stem from a read error. The chain joins TRBV6-1 to TRBJ2-7; TRBD1 matches at 7 bases. Germline CDR1 is MNHNS and CDR2 is SASEGT. The CDR3 consists of 12 residues. CDR3 sequence: CASSEGGFEQYF. Here the CDR3 DNA reads TGTGCCAGCAGCGAAGGGGGCTTCGAGCAGTACTTC.

This clonotype came up a few times. The V and J genes are TRBV6-4 and TRBJ2-3; TRBD1 agrees at 12 bases. V lost 2 bases and J lost 4; bases outside the gene matches: 1. CDR3 length: 15 residues. Germline values: CDR1 MRHNA, CDR2 SNTAGT. CDR3 sequence (DNA): TGTGCCAGCAGTGACGGGACAGGGGGCGCAGATACGCAGTATTTT. Amino acids: CASSDGTGGADTQYF.

This rearrangement joins TRBV20-1 to TRBJ2-5; D unresolved. The CDR3 has 12 amino acids. V lost 1 base to trimming and J lost 5 bases, with 8 bases between them. The germline V gene encodes CDR1 DFQATT and CDR2 SNEGSKA (reference sequence). The CDR3 region has the DNA TGCAGTGCTAGAGCAGCCGGGGAGACCCAGTACTTC. Protein: CSARAAGETQYF.

The J gene is TRBJ2-3, the V gene TRBV12-3 or TRBV12-4; TRBD2 matches 15 bases. The CDR3 contains 19 residues. The V gene end was trimmed by 6 bases and the J gene end by 1 base; junction bases not matched to a gene: 11. The CDR3 DNA reads as TGTGCCAGCAGCCTTCCTCCGGGACTAGCGGGGGGAGGCACAGATACGCAGTATTTT. This sequence encodes CASSLPPGLAGGGTDTQYF.

V and J are TRBV7-8 and TRBJ2-1, with D maybe TRBD2 (7 bases). Trimming removed 6 bases from V and 3 bases from J, with 15 bases in between. There are 15 residues in the CDR3. In germline, CDR1 is SGHVS, CDR2 FQNEAQ. CDR3 sequence: CASRAGAGRYNEQFF. The CDR3, as DNA: TGTGCCAGCAGGGCGGGGGCGGGGCGCTACAATGAGCAGTTCTTC.

The CDR3 sequence is CASSLSGGGSSYNEQFF. For the CDR3, the DNA is TGTGCCAGCAGTTTATCTGGCGGGGGGAGCTCCTACAATGAGCAGTTCTTC. The gene calls are TRBV27 and TRBJ2-1; 8 bases match TRBD2. V was clipped by 0 bases and J by 0 bases; unmatched bases: 4. CDR3 size: 17 residues. CDR1 MNHEY and CDR2 SMNVEV come from the germline V gene (reference sequence).